This T cell receptor beta chain was identified in a study of cytomegalovirus exposure and HLA in healthy donors. Overall study results and limits: Common viral pathogens seemed to be connected with several of the most significant clusters, according to a later analysis. Within a later analysis, the majority of CMV-associated TCR beta chains appeared HLA-restricted. As a later analysis showed, a missense DCLRE1C variant was linked to trimming of TCR beta V- and J-genes. Most observed TCR sequences were rare, whereas some public TCRs were detected in many donors.

As for this clone: Its cognate antigen is unknown. A read error may produce the germline difference seen at one junction end.

This CDR3 contains 13 residues. The PCR used 60 Vbeta and 13 Jbeta primers. Profiling relied on immunoSEQ multiplex PCR, and the TCRdb table lists in-frame clones only, not all of them. The data contain 80,000 or so clones, 65% to 80% of them seen just once; the ten biggest clones take up roughly an eighth. This rearrangement joins TRBV6-7 to TRBJ1-1, with a weak D call TRBD1 (5 bases). TRBV6-7 is an ORF for which the function is uncertain. The sample consisted of PBMCs. The clonotype originates from a male donor in good health and CMV-seropositive. The CDR3 loop is CTSRDWEGTEAFF. For the CDR3, the DNA is TGTACCAGCAGGGACTGGGAGGGGACTGAAGCTTTCTTT.